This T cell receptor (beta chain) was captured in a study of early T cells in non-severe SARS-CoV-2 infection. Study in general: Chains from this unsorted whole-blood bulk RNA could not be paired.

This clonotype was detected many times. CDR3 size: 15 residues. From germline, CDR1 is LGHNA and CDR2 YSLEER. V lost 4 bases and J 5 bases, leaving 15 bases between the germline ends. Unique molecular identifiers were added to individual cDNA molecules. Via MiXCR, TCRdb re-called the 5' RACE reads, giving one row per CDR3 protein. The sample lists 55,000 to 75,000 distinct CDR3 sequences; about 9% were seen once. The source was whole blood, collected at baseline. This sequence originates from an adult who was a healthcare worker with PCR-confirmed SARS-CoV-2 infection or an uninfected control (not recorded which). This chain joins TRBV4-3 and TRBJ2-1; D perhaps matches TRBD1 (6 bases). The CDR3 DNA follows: TGCGCCAGCAGCCCAGGGGTATCTAAGCACAATGAGCAGTTCTTC. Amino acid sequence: CASSPGVSKHNEQFF.